This record concerns one TCR beta chain sequence. As yet, its antigen is unknown. Building of the TCR beta libraries involved iRepertoire HTBI primers and Arm-PCR of CDR3 regions. MiXCR, run by TCRdb on the multiplex PCR reads, gives a single entry per CDR3 protein. The sample contains 300,000 to 450,000 distinct CDR3 sequences, about 16% of which appear only once. The time point was: newly diagnosed GD, antithyroid drugs for less than 3 months. The TCR library was made from RNA that had been extracted from PBMCs in TRIzol. The data originate from a study of regulatory T cells in long-lasting Graves disease. General study results and limits: Few sampled subjects may have lowered accuracy. With 2,500 to 3,500 shared public clonotypes, persistent patients exceeded new patients, who shared 966.

The CDR3 has 17 amino acids. V gave up 3 bases and J gave up 0 bases, with 16 bases separating them. Germline V gene lookup returns CDR1 SNHLY and CDR2 FYNNEI. The chain couples TRBV2 to TRBJ2-3; tentative D call: TRBD1 (6 bases). The clonotype originates from a female donor with Graves disease. Sequencing used peripheral blood mononuclear cells (PBMCs), obtained at new diagnosis, from a patient treated with antithyroid drugs. The CDR3 spells CASSERGWGTSTDTQYF. The DNA for the CDR3 is TGTGCCAGCAGTGAGAGGGGGTGGGGGACAAGCACAGATACGCAGTATTTT.